Sequencing of this T cell receptor (beta chain) was carried out in a study of T cell responses to AZD1222 COVID-19 vaccine. Repertoires were generated with immunoSEQ multiplex PCR, while TCRdb's copy carries only in-frame clones and drops some. Found here are about 130,000 clones, about 80% of them singletons; the top ten hold over 3.5%. Whole-study results and caveats: There were mostly white British donors and more females than males, and clonal diversity was possibly underestimated. Regions 160-218 and 743-854 dominated among vaccine-associated CD4 TCRs spanning spike. Baseline serostatus was positive in only a handful of AZD1222 recipients.

For this clone: Its antigen is not known.

The receptor comes from an adult in good health. Source: peripheral blood, taken on day 0 of AZD1222 vaccination.

The CDR3 here is CASKTGGTYGYTF. CDR3 DNA: TGTGCCAGCAAAACGGGGGGGACCTATGGCTACACCTTC. The chain couples TRBV27 to TRBJ1-2; D perhaps matches TRBD1 (5 bases). CDR1 is MNHEY, CDR2 SMNVEV, per germline (reference sequence). The V end lost 7 bases, the J end lost 4 bases, and 13 bases lay between the germline ends. The CDR3 contains 13 residues.